The 9 T cell receptor beta chains presented below share a single source sample, sequenced in a study of T cells after yellow fever vaccination. TCRdb re-derived calls from the 5' RACE reads in MiXCR, one entry per CDR3 protein. The data hold over 130,000 distinct CDR3 sequences, with about 7.7% observed a single time. This sample comprised CD4+ T cells sorted from PBMCs, obtained 5 days after the yellow fever booster vaccination. The receptors were gathered from a young man who received the YFV17D yellow fever vaccine.

This clonotype was observed many times. The chain is built from TRBV5-1 and TRBJ2-1; tentative D call: TRBD2 (6 bases). The CDR3 length is 15 residues. In germline, CDR1 is SGHRS, CDR2 YFSETQ. The V and J ends lost 4 bases and 0 bases respectively, with 11 bases between them. The CDR3 DNA follows: TGCGCCAGCAGCACCGGGAGCAGCTCCTACAATGAGCAGTTCTTC. Protein: CASSTGSSSYNEQFF.

This clonotype came up many times. This chain links TRBV5-1 with TRBJ2-7; D remains ambiguous. Germline V CDR1 and CDR2: SGHRS, YFSETQ. This CDR3 is built from 11 residues. V was cut by 3 bases and J by 6 bases, with 7 bases left in between. CDR3 sequence reads: CASSSQGEQYF. The CDR3 DNA sequence: TGCGCCAGCAGCTCTCAAGGCGAGCAGTACTTC.

This clonotype has a handful of counts. The chain joins TRBV7-6 to TRBJ1-6; D might be TRBD1 (5 bases). V lost 2 bases and J lost 7, with 9 bases in between. CDR1 is SGHVS, CDR2 FNYEAQ, per germline. The CDR3 covers 14 residues. The chain's CDR3 is CASSLSGFNSPLHF. CDR3 coding DNA: TGTGCCAGCAGCTTATCAGGGTTCAATTCACCCCTCCACTTT. Filled out from reference TRBV7-6 and TRBJ1-6, the complete variable domain reads GAGVSQSPRYKVTKRGQDVALRCDPISGHVSLYWYRQALGQGPEFLTYFNYEAQQDKSGLPNDRFSAERPEGSISTLTIQRTEQRDSAMYRCASSLSGFNSPLHFGNGTRLTVT.

As regards this clonotype: A read error is possible here, since a much larger clone lies one base away. V is TRBV5-6 and J is TRBJ1-2; D call uncertain. This CDR3 contains 15 residues. CDR1 and CDR2 (germline): SGHDT, YYEEEE. CDR3 protein: CASSLARRILYAYTF. In DNA form, the CDR3 reads TGTGCCAGCAGCTTGGCCCGACGGATACTCTATGCCTACACCTTC.

This clonotype has at least ten counts. The chain is built from TRBV7-9 and TRBJ2-3; D unresolved. The CDR3 spans 16 residues. Germline V gene lookup returns CDR1 SEHNR and CDR2 FQNEAQ (reference sequence). Between the trimmed V and J ends, which lost 4 bases and 2 bases, there was a span of 16 bases. The CDR3 nucleotides are TGTGCCAGCAGCTCGGGTCTCCGTCACCCCACAGATACGCAGTATTTT. Its protein is CASSSGLRHPTDTQYF. The variable domain in full, with the rest retrieved from reference TRBV7-9 and TRBJ2-3, is DTGVSQNPRHKITKRGQNVTFRCDPISEHNRLYWYRQTLGQGPEFLTYFQNEAQLEKSRLLSDRFSAERPKGSFSTLEIQRTEQGDSAMYLCASSSGLRHPTDTQYFGPGTRLTVL.

At least ten counts were recorded for this clonotype. V is TRBV5-1 and J is TRBJ2-7; the D gene is possibly TRBD1 (6 bases). The length of the CDR3 is 15 residues. The V gene lost 4 bases and the J gene lost 2 bases, with 16 bases spanning the gap. Germline CDR1 is SGHRS and CDR2 is YFSETQ. This CDR3 is CASSLRDTTTYEQYF. CDR3 bases: TGCGCCAGCAGCCTCCGGGACACCACTACCTACGAGCAGTACTTC.

This clonotype was counted ten times or more. The V gene is TRBV6-2 or TRBV6-3, the J gene TRBJ1-1; weak D call: TRBD1 (5 bases). This CDR3 is built from 13 residues. CDR1 and CDR2 from the germline V gene are MNHEY and SVGEGT. V was cut by 5 bases and J by 10 bases, with 17 bases left in between. The CDR3: CASSPGTRAAAFF. The CDR3 nucleotides read TGTGCCAGCAGTCCCGGGACCCGGGCTGCAGCTTTCTTT.

The table lists this clonotype with many counts. V and J are TRBV2 and TRBJ1-5, with no clear D. The V gene's germline CDR1 is SNHLY and CDR2 FYNNEI. V was trimmed by 3 bases and J by 0 bases, leaving 9 bases between them. The CDR3 runs 15 residues. The CDR3 DNA follows: TGTGCCAGCAGTGACGGCAGGAATAGCAATCAGCCCCAGCATTTT. It yields the protein CASSDGRNSNQPQHF.

This clonotype has ten or more counts. This sequence joins TRBV6-1 and TRBJ2-7; TRBD1 matches 11 bases. J lost 5 bases, V lost 4 bases, and 7 bases had no gene match. CDR1 is MNHNS, CDR2 SASEGT, per germline. The CDR3 covers 15 residues. The CDR3 loop reads CASSGRDRGTHEQYF. CDR3 DNA sequence: TGTGCCAGCAGTGGCCGGGACAGGGGGACCCACGAGCAGTACTTC.